The 8 T cell receptor beta chains below all came from one sample that was sequenced in a study of blood T cells in healthy people across ages. Primers used in a second PCR of about 6 to 11 cycles were a sample-barcoded 5' primer and a J-beta primer mix. TCRdb recomputed calls from the 5' RACE reads with MiXCR, one row per CDR3 protein. This table holds hundreds of thousands of distinct CDR3 sequences, roughly 25% found once. These data also featured in a second study, about T cells of mothers and their children.

The specimen was blood. The receptor source for this set is a boy aged 5 to 17 in good health.

The chain is built from TRBV7-2 and TRBJ2-1; no clear D. CDR3 length: 15 amino acids. Trimming shortened V by 3 bases and J by 1 base, and 10 bases separated the two germline ends. CDR1 SGHTA and CDR2 FQGNSA come from the germline V gene. The CDR3 DNA reads as TGTGCCAGCAGCTTGCGGTTCAGTTCCTACAATGAGCAGTTCTTC. It yields the protein CASSLRFSSYNEQFF.

The chain is built from TRBV5-4 and TRBJ2-5, with D perhaps TRBD1 (6 bases). The CDR3 totals 14 residues. The germline V and J ends were trimmed by 3 bases and 5 bases, with 14 bases remaining between them. The V gene's germline CDR1 is SGHNT and CDR2 YYREEE (reference sequence). The CDR3 nucleotides read TGTGCCAGCAGCTCACAGGGCCTCGTGGAGACCCAGTACTTC. It translates to CASSSQGLVETQYF.

The chain joins TRBV28 to TRBJ2-1, with D possibly being TRBD2 (6 bases). Germline values: CDR1 MDHEN, CDR2 SYDVKM. CDR3 length: 12 amino acids. V lost 10 bases and J 4 bases, leaving 11 bases between the germline ends. This CDR3 is CATNGGYNEQFF. As DNA, the CDR3 is TGTGCCACAAACGGGGGATACAATGAGCAGTTCTTC. Full variable domain (outside the CDR3, taken from reference TRBV28 and TRBJ2-1): DVKVTQSSRYLVKRTGEKVFLECVQDMDHENMFWYRQDPGLGLRLIYFSYDVKMKEKGDIPEGYSVSREKKERFSLILESASTNQTSMYLCATNGGYNEQFFGPGTRLTVL.

This chain connects TRBV29-1 to TRBJ2-7; D perhaps matches TRBD2 (5 bases). The CDR3 is 11 amino acids. Germline V gene sequence: CDR1 SQVTM, CDR2 ANQGSEA. CDR3 sequence: CSTRESYEQYF. In DNA form, the CDR3 reads TGCAGTACTAGGGAGTCCTACGAGCAGTACTTC.

Only a few counts were recorded for this clonotype. The CDR3: CASSTGLAGGPKETQYF. DNA for the CDR3: TGCGCCAGCAGCACCGGACTAGCGGGGGGCCCGAAAGAGACCCAGTACTTC. The gene calls are TRBV5-1 and TRBJ2-5; TRBD2 matches at 14 bases. The length of the CDR3 is 17 residues. Germline V gene lookup returns CDR1 SGHRS and CDR2 YFSETQ. Trimming at V came to 4 bases and at J to 3 bases, leaving 8 bases not matched to a gene.

The chain couples TRBV7-8 to TRBJ2-5, with no clear D. Near its end, the DNA agrees better with TRBJ2-7, so the J call may be wrong. Germline V gene data show CDR1 as SGHVS and CDR2 as FQNEAQ. This CDR3 spans 14 amino acids. CDR3 nucleotides: TGTGCCAGCAGCATAGGGTCTAGTACGGGCGAGCAGTACTTC. It translates to CASSIGSSTGEQYF.

J is TRBJ2-5 and V is TRBV5-5, with 12 nucleotides matching TRBD2. The DNA end favors TRBJ2-1, so the J call may be wrong. This CDR3 region has 15 residues. Germline CDR1 reads SGHKS; CDR2 reads YYEKEE (reference sequence). CDR3 sequence reads: CASSPMTSGGNEQFF. The DNA for the CDR3 is TGTGCCAGCAGCCCGATGACTAGCGGGGGTAATGAGCAGTTCTTC.

The J gene is TRBJ2-7, the V gene TRBV28; 12 nucleotides agree with TRBD2. From germline, CDR1 is MDHEN and CDR2 SYDVKM. This CDR3 contains 17 residues. J lost 0 bases, V lost 2 bases, and 5 bases had no gene match. CDR3: CASSLPGTSGFSYEQYF. CDR3 sequence (DNA): TGTGCCAGCAGTTTACCCGGGACTAGCGGGTTCTCCTACGAGCAGTACTTC.